This T cell receptor beta chain was identified during a study of T-cell memory formation after mild COVID-19. The germline gives CDR1 SGHRS, CDR2 YFSETQ. The CDR3 extends over 17 amino acids. V lost 4 bases to trimming and J lost 1 base; unmatched junction nucleotides: 7. TCRdb reprocessed the 5' RACE reads via MiXCR and lists one record per CDR3 protein. The profile shows about 190,000 distinct CDR3 sequences, about 11% of them singletons. This clonotype was observed a handful of times. This TCR was sampled from a man between 18 and 29 years old who had mild COVID-19 (a few samples of this study predate the infection). Cell type and time point are not known. Sequencing was performed on PBMCs or a T cell subset sorted from them (not recorded which). The chain combines TRBV5-1 with TRBJ2-4; 11 nucleotides align to TRBD1. The chain's CDR3 is CASSARTGGSAKNIQYF. In nucleotides, the CDR3 is TGCGCCAGCAGCGCCCGGACAGGGGGCTCGGCCAAAAACATTCAGTACTTC.